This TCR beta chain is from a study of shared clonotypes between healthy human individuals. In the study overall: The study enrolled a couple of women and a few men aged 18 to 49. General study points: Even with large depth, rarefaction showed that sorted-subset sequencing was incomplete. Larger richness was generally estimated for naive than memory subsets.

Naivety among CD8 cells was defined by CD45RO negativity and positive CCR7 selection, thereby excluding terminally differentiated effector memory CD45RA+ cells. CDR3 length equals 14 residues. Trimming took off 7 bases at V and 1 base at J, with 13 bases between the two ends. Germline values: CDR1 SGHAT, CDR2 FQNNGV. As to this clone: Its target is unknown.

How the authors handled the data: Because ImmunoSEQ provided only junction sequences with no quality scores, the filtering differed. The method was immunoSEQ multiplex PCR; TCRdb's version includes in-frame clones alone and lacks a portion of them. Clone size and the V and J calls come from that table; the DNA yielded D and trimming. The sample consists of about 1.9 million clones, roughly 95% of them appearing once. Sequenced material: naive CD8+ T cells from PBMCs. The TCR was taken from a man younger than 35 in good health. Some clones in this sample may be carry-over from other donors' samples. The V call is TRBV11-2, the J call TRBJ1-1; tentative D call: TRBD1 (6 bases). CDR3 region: CASTRWTENTEAFF. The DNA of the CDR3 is TGTGCCAGCACCAGATGGACAGAGAACACTGAAGCTTTCTTT.